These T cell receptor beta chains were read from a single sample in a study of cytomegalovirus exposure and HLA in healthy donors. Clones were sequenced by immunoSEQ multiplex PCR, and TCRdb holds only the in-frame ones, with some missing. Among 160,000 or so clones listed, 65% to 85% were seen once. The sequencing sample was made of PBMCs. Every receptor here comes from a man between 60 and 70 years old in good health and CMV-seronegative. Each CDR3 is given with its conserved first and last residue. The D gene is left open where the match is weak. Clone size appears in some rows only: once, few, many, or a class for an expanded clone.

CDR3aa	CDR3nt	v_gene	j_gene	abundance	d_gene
CASSWGPQTPYGYTF	TGTGCCAGTAGTTGGGGGCCGCAAACTCCCTATGGCTACACCTTC	TRBV19	TRBJ1-2	few	NA
CASSSTQQGHEQYF	TGTGCCAGCAGTTCAACCCAACAGGGGCACGAGCAGTACTTC	TRBV27	TRBJ2-7	NA	TRBD1
CAISRDSNIEAFF	TGTGCCATCAGCCGGGACAGCAACATTGAAGCTTTCTTT	TRBV10-3	TRBJ1-1	NA	TRBD1
CASSLRQGAQETQYF	TGTGCCAGCAGCTTAAGACAGGGGGCGCAGGAGACCCAGTACTTC	TRBV5-4	TRBJ2-5	NA	TRBD1
CASSPLGPGTGTGELFF	TGTGCCAGCTCACCCCTTGGACCCGGGACTGGCACCGGGGAGCTGTTTTTT	TRBV18	TRBJ2-2	NA	NA
CASSGALTTGELFF	TGCGCCAGCAGTGGGGCTCTAACCACCGGGGAGCTGTTTTTT	TRBV10-1	TRBJ2-2	NA	NA
CASSSEGQYGYTF	TGCGCCAGCAGCTCGGAGGGACAGTATGGCTACACCTTC	TRBV5-1	TRBJ1-2	NA	TRBD1
CASSSRDRAITEAFF	TGCGCCAGCAGCTCCCGGGACAGGGCAATCACTGAAGCTTTCTTT	TRBV5-1	TRBJ1-1	once	TRBD1
CASSFGRNPEAFF	TGTGCCAGCAGCTTCGGTAGAAATCCTGAAGCTTTCTTT	TRBV7-6	TRBJ1-1	NA	NA
CASSLNPGTRGTEAFF	TGCGCCAGCAGCTTAAACCCCGGGACTAGGGGGACTGAAGCTTTCTTT	TRBV5-1	TRBJ1-1	NA	NA
CASSLDAGQSPYEQYF	TGTGCCAGCAGCTTAGACGCGGGCCAATCGCCCTACGAGCAGTACTTC	TRBV7-8	TRBJ2-7	NA	NA
CASNSKQGPYGYPF	TGTGCCAGCAACTCTAAACAGGGTCCCTATGGCTACCCCTTC	TRBV6-5	TRBJ1-2	NA	NA
CASSSNPGAGEKLFF	TGTGCCAGTAGTTCCAATCCAGGAGCGGGTGAAAAACTGTTTTTT	TRBV19	TRBJ1-4	NA	NA
CASSPAGQGIYEQYF	TGTGCCAGCAGTCCCGCTGGACAGGGGATTTACGAGCAGTACTTC	TRBV28	TRBJ2-7	NA	TRBD1
CASSLSGEITEAFF	TGCGCCAGCAGCTTGTCAGGGGAGATCACTGAAGCTTTCTTT	TRBV5-1	TRBJ1-1	NA	NA
CASSLTSGSVNEQFF	TGCGCCAGCAGCTTGACTAGCGGGTCGGTAAATGAGCAGTTCTTC	TRBV5-1	TRBJ2-1	NA	TRBD2
CASSQGDRDAGYTF	TGTGCCAGCAGCCAAGGCGACAGGGATGCTGGCTACACCTTC	TRBV4-2	TRBJ1-2	NA	TRBD1
CASSKAGQGGYEQYF	TGTGCCAGCAGCAAAGCGGGACAGGGTGGGTACGAGCAGTACTTC	TRBV21-1	TRBJ2-7	NA	NA
CASSRTGAAGELFF	TGTGCCAGCAGCCGGACAGGGGCCGCCGGGGAGCTGTTTTTT	TRBV6-4	TRBJ2-2	NA	TRBD1
CSAPDPGAQYF	TGCAGTGCCCCCGATCCGGGAGCGCAGTATTTT	TRBV20-1	TRBJ2-3	NA	NA
CAISEQGPANYGYTF	TGTGCCATCTCGGAACAGGGCCCAGCTAACTATGGCTACACCTTC	TRBV19	TRBJ1-2	NA	NA
CAWSGQENQPQHF	TGTGCCTGGAGTGGACAGGAGAATCAGCCCCAGCATTTT	TRBV30	TRBJ1-5	NA	NA
CASSREGTSGSYEQFF	TGTGCCAGCAGCCGGGAGGGGACTAGCGGGAGTTATGAGCAGTTCTTC	TRBV7-2	TRBJ2-1	NA	TRBD2
CASSPATSNEQFF	TGTGCCAGCTCACCGGCCACCTCCAATGAGCAGTTCTTC	TRBV18	TRBJ2-1	once	NA
CASSSQGTRNTEAFF	TGTGCCAGCAGCTCACAGGGGACTAGGAACACTGAAGCTTTCTTT	TRBV9	TRBJ1-1	NA	TRBD1
CSVAQAYTDTQYF	TGCAGCGTTGCCCAGGCCTACACAGATACGCAGTATTTT	TRBV29-1	TRBJ2-3	once	NA
CASSFPVGTGSFEQFF	TGTGCCAGCAGCTTTCCAGTAGGGACAGGGTCGTTTGAGCAGTTCTTC	TRBV5-6	TRBJ2-1	NA	TRBD1
CASSLGQGYTGELFF	TGCGCCAGCAGCTTGGGACAGGGGTACACCGGGGAGCTGTTTTTT	TRBV5-1	TRBJ2-2	NA	TRBD1
CASSVAGEGRQFF	TGTGCCAGCAGCGTAGCTGGGGAGGGTCGGCAGTTCTTC	TRBV9	TRBJ2-1	NA	TRBD2
CASSQETGGDEQYF	TGTGCCAGCAGCCAAGAAACAGGGGGCGACGAGCAGTACTTC	TRBV14	TRBJ2-7	once	TRBD1
CASTPIGLVGETQYF	TGTGCCAGCACTCCTATCGGACTAGTAGGAGAGACCCAGTACTTC	TRBV6-1	TRBJ2-5	NA	TRBD2
CASSLERAGAWNSPLHF	TGTGCCAGCAGCTTGGAGCGGGCGGGGGCTTGGAATTCACCCCTCCACTTT	TRBV5-5	TRBJ1-6	NA	NA
CASSHGAINYEQYF	TGTGCCAGCAGCCATGGGGCTATTAACTACGAGCAGTACTTC	TRBV14	TRBJ2-7	NA	NA
CASSEDSFVAEAFF	TGTGCCAGCAGTGAAGACAGTTTTGTCGCTGAAGCTTTCTTT	TRBV6-1	TRBJ1-1	NA	NA
CASSLYAGAISGNTIYF	TGTGCCAGCAGCTTATACGCGGGGGCCATCTCTGGAAACACCATATATTTT	TRBV7-2	TRBJ1-3	NA	NA
CASSPGQALSGNTIYF	TGTGCCAGCAGTCCCGGACAGGCCCTCTCTGGAAACACCATATATTTT	TRBV4-2	TRBJ1-3	NA	TRBD1
CASSWLGTASGETQYF	TGTGCCAGCAGCTGGCTAGGGACAGCCTCTGGAGAGACCCAGTACTTC	TRBV5-6	TRBJ2-5	NA	TRBD1
CSASDYTEAFF	TGCAGTGCAAGCGACTACACTGAAGCTTTCTTT	TRBV20-1	TRBJ1-1	NA	NA
CASSLEGTSGRSYEQYF	TGTGCCAGCAGCTTAGAGGGGACTAGCGGGAGGTCCTACGAGCAGTACTTC	TRBV7-8	TRBJ2-7	NA	TRBD2
CASKAGGTDTQYF	TGTGCCAGCAAAGCGGGTGGCACAGATACGCAGTATTTT	TRBV7-6	TRBJ2-3	NA	NA
CASSLARAENSYEQYF	TGTGCCAGCAGCTTAGCGCGGGCGGAGAACTCCTACGAGCAGTACTTC	TRBV7-9	TRBJ2-7	NA	NA
CASSAGLQNNEQFF	TGTGCCAGCAGCGCGGGACTTCAGAACAATGAGCAGTTCTTC	TRBV9	TRBJ2-1	NA	NA
CASSLGVQGAGDEKLFF	TGCGCCAGCAGCTTGGGCGTACAGGGGGCAGGTGATGAAAAACTGTTTTTT	TRBV5-1	TRBJ1-4	few	TRBD1